This entry describes one T cell receptor beta chain. Its antigen is not identified. The sample is drawn from a study of T cells after yellow fever vaccination. Study outcomes and limitations: A secondary response was less intense yet reached its peak sooner, at day 5 versus 15. Some clonotypes, a small share, were shared between CD4 and CD8 compartments.

V dropped 3 bases and J dropped 5 bases, with 16 bases sitting between them. This CDR3 comprises 15 residues. Germline values: CDR1 LNHDA, CDR2 SQIVND (reference sequence). 5'RACE template switching produced TCR cDNA carrying a universal primer site and UMIs. TCRdb independently ran MiXCR on the 5' RACE reads; one entry per CDR3 protein. The repertoire has 150,000 or so distinct CDR3 sequences, 7% to 10% of them found once; the top ten carry around 35%. The material was CD8+ T cells sorted from PBMCs, obtained 45 days after the yellow fever booster vaccination. This TCR derives from a man aged 18 to 29 who received the YFV17D yellow fever vaccine. The rearrangement joins TRBV19 to TRBJ2-5; maybe TRBD1 (7 bases). Here the CDR3 DNA reads TGTGCCAGTAGTATCGGCAGGGGGGATAGGGAGACCCAGTACTTC. Translation: CASSIGRGDRETQYF.